A selection of T cell receptor beta chains follows, all from one sample in a study of shared clonotypes between healthy human individuals. Data came from immunoSEQ multiplex PCR; TCRdb stores just in-frame clones and leaves some out. The sample contains about 800,000 clones, approximately 96% of which appear only once. The sequencing input was naive CD8+ T cells sorted from blood. The receptors shown here come from a man under 40 in good health. Each CDR3 is given with its conserved first and last residue. D genes are given only for firm matches. Size tells how often a clone was seen (once, few, many) or the class of an expanded clone, and some rows leave it out.

d_call	cdr3_length	clone_size	j_call	v_call	cdr3_nt	cdr3_aa
TRBD2	15	.	TRBJ2-7	TRBV5-1	TGCGCCAGCAGCTCTATGGGACTAGCTTCCTACGAGCAGTACTTC	CASSSMGLASYEQYF
.	12	.	TRBJ2-7	TRBV29-1	TGCAGCGCGACCACGCGGAACTACGAGCAGTACTTC	CSATTRNYEQYF
.	15	.	TRBJ2-1	TRBV15	TGTGCCACCAGCGGGAGGGGGACCACCTACAATGAGCAGTTCTTC	CATSGRGTTYNEQFF
.	13	.	TRBJ1-1	TRBV5-1	TGCGCCAGCAGTCCGATGGGGAACACTGAAGCTTTCTTT	CASSPMGNTEAFF
TRBD2	14	.	TRBJ2-1	TRBV5-6	TGTGCCAGCAGCTCCGAGCGGGAGTACGATGAGCAGTTCTTC	CASSSEREYDEQFF
.	11	.	TRBJ2-7	TRBV29-1	TGCAGCGTTCAGGATCCCTACGAGCAGTACTTC	CSVQDPYEQYF
.	14	.	TRBJ2-1	TRBV27	TGTGCCAGCAGTTTACAGAGCTCCTACAATGAGCAGTTCTTC	CASSLQSSYNEQFF
.	14	.	TRBJ1-2	TRBV6-5	TGTGCCAGCAGTTACAGTCAGGGTAACTATGGCTACACCTTC	CASSYSQGNYGYTF
.	16	.	TRBJ2-3	TRBV5-1	TGCGCCAGCAGCTTGGTAAAGGGCATACCCCCAGATACGCAGTATTTT	CASSLVKGIPPDTQYF
TRBD2	17	.	TRBJ2-7	TRBV7-9	TGTGCCAGCAGCCCAATAGCGGGACTAGGAAAAACCTACGAGCAGTACTTC	CASSPIAGLGKTYEQYF
.	14	.	TRBJ2-7	TRBV11-2	TGTGCCAGCAGCTTTACGGGGAGACTATACGAGCAGTACTTC	CASSFTGRLYEQYF
.	17	.	TRBJ2-2	TRBV7-2	TGTGCCAGCAGCCCCACTCCTTCTGGGTGGGGCACCGGGGAGCTGTTTTTT	CASSPTPSGWGTGELFF
TRBD1	14	.	TRBJ2-1	TRBV6-5	TGTGCCAGCAGCGCCGGGACAGCCTACAATGAGCAGTTCTTC	CASSAGTAYNEQFF
.	16	.	TRBJ2-1	TRBV4-1	TGCGCCAGCAGCCAAGTTCCATTGGGGGGAGGCTATGAGCAGTTCTTC	CASSQVPLGGGYEQFF
.	14	.	TRBJ2-1	TRBV6-5	TGTGCCAGCAGTTCGGACCGGCCCGACAATGAGCAGTTCTTC	CASSSDRPDNEQFF
TRBD2	19	.	TRBJ2-7	TRBV7-9	TGTGCCAGCAGCTCATCCTCCCTCGGGCTAGCGGGAGAGGGGTACGAGCAGTACTTC	CASSSSSLGLAGEGYEQYF
.	13	.	TRBJ2-5	TRBV27	TGTGCCAGCAGTGTGAATTACCAAGAGACCCAGTACTTC	CASSVNYQETQYF
.	15	.	TRBJ2-7	TRBV11-2	TGTGCCAGCAGCTTAGCCCCGGCAGGCTCCTACGAGCAGTACTTC	CASSLAPAGSYEQYF
.	13	once	TRBJ2-1	TRBV27	TGTGCCAGCAGTTTGAACAGGGTCAATGAGCAGTTCTTC	CASSLNRVNEQFF
.	16	.	TRBJ2-4	TRBV7-9	TGTGCCAGCAGCCCTGGCGACGTTAAGGTCGAAAACATTCAGTACTTC	CASSPGDVKVENIQYF
.	14	.	TRBJ2-7	TRBV7-2	TGTGCCAGCAGCTTAGAAGGCTACTCCTACGAGCAGTACTTC	CASSLEGYSYEQYF
.	14	.	TRBJ2-2	TRBV11-3	TGTGCCAGCAGCTGGGGTCCTACGGGCGGGGAGCTGTTTTTT	CASSWGPTGGELFF
TRBD1	16	.	TRBJ2-7	TRBV5-5	TGTGCCAGCAGCCCGGAGGGGACAGGGGGCTCCTACGAGCAGTACTTC	CASSPEGTGGSYEQYF
.	15	.	TRBJ2-7	TRBV5-8	TGTGCCAGCAGCTCGTTGTGGCAGAGCTCCTACGAGCAGTACTTC	CASSSLWQSSYEQYF
TRBD1	13	.	TRBJ1-5	TRBV19	TGTGCCAGTAACGTCAGGGGGAATCAGCCCCAGCATTTT	CASNVRGNQPQHF
TRBD2	13	.	TRBJ2-7	TRBV11-2	TGTGCCAGCAGCCCCGGGACTACCTTCGAGCAGTACTTC	CASSPGTTFEQYF
.	13	.	TRBJ2-7	TRBV7-9	TGTGCCAGCAGCTTAAGCCACTCCTACGAGCAGTACTTC	CASSLSHSYEQYF
.	12	once	TRBJ2-7	TRBV15	TGTGCCACCAGAGGGTCATCCTACGAGCAGTACTTC	CATRGSSYEQYF
.	15	.	TRBJ2-1	TRBV9	TGTGCCAGCAGCGTAGTATGGGGTCACACCTATGAGCAGTTCTTC	CASSVVWGHTYEQFF
TRBD2	15	.	TRBJ2-3	TRBV11-3	TGTGCCAGCAGCCCCGGACTAGCCGGGTGGGGGACGCAGTATTTT	CASSPGLAGWGTQYF
TRBD1	14	.	TRBJ1-2	TRBV29-1	TGCAGCGTTGGACGGGGTAGGACAGGGGAAGGCTACACCTTC	CSVGRGRTGEGYTF
.	13	.	TRBJ1-1	TRBV28	TGTGCCAGCAGTTTCGGGGGGAGCACTGAAGCTTTCTTT	CASSFGGSTEAFF
.	16	.	TRBJ1-2	TRBV7-2	TGTGCCAGCAGCCCTAGTCCGGAGACGGTCCTATGGGGCTACACCTTC	CASSPSPETVLWGYTF
TRBD1	14	.	TRBJ1-2	TRBV5-6	TGTGCCAGCAGCTTGGTCGTGACAGGGGAAAGCTACACCTTC	CASSLVVTGESYTF
TRBD1	14	.	TRBJ2-7	TRBV4-3	TGCGCCAGCAGCATATACAGGGGATCCTACGAGCAGTACTTC	CASSIYRGSYEQYF
.	12	.	TRBJ2-3	TRBV27	TGTGCCAGCTCGCTCCCGGGGGATACGCAGTATTTT	CASSLPGDTQYF
.	17	.	TRBJ2-3	TRBV11-3	TGTGCCAGCAGCTTAGGGACAGTCGACCCCTCCACAGATACGCAGTATTTT	CASSLGTVDPSTDTQYF
TRBD2	15	.	TRBJ2-7	TRBV7-2	TGTGCCAGCAGCCTAGTGGGGCGGGAGAGCTACGAGCAGTACTTC	CASSLVGRESYEQYF
.	11	.	TRBJ2-3	TRBV27	TGTGCCAGCACAGGCCGAGATACGCAGTATTTT	CASTGRDTQYF
.	16	.	TRBJ2-3	TRBV7-9	TGTGCCAGCAGCATACAGGGTTCTCCGGGAGCAGATACGCAGTATTTT	CASSIQGSPGADTQYF
TRBD2	15	.	TRBJ2-7	TRBV11-2	TGTGCCAGCAGCTCCCTACTAGCGGGGGACTACGAGCAGTACTTC	CASSSLLAGDYEQYF